This T cell receptor beta chain originates from a study of T-cell memory formation after mild COVID-19. The study, taken as a whole, reports: CD4+ bias marked clones expanding day 15 to 37, unlike balanced contracting clones. Most CD4+ clones that shrank were in CM and EM, while CD8+ ones turned up in EMRA. The study detected some responding clones in pre-infection memory, suggesting cross-reactive memory joined.

TCRdb recomputed calls from the 5' RACE reads with MiXCR, one row per CDR3 protein. The data show around 320,000 distinct CDR3 sequences, with roughly an eighth seen just once and about 21% held by the top ten. This CDR3 contains 17 residues. CDR1 WSHSY and CDR2 SAAADI come from the germline V gene. Trimming at V came to 2 bases and at J to 1 base, leaving 2 bases not matched to a gene. Note on this clonotype: Its antigen is as yet unknown.

Sequenced input: PBMCs or a T cell subset sorted from them (not recorded which). The chain is built from TRBV10-2 and TRBJ2-5; 15 nucleotides line up with TRBD2. The TCR sequence derives from a man between 18 and 29 years old who had mild COVID-19 (a few samples of this study predate the infection). Cell type and time point are not known. CDR3 in amino acids: CASSERTSGGVQETQYF. The CDR3 DNA is TGCGCCAGCAGTGAGAGGACTAGCGGGGGGGTCCAAGAGACCCAGTACTTC.